What follows are 2 T cell receptor beta chains derived from one specimen sequenced in a study of cytomegalovirus exposure and HLA in healthy donors. With 60 Vbeta and 13 Jbeta primers, the PCR was carried out. Here immunoSEQ multiplex PCR was the method, and the copy in TCRdb shows in-frame clones only, minus some. The sample includes approximately 120,000 clones, 80% of them seen just once. The sequenced sample consisted of PBMCs. These receptor sequences come from a man aged 25-45 years in good health and CMV-seropositive.

The chain combines TRBV7-8 with TRBJ1-1, with D possibly TRBD1 on 5 matching bases. The CDR3 has 15 residues. V was clipped by 5 bases and J by 5 bases, with 18 bases between them. Germline loops: CDR1 SGHVS, CDR2 FQNEAQ. The DNA for the CDR3 is TGTGCCAGCAGCCTTTTGGGCAGGGCCCAAACTGAAGCTTTCTTT. This encodes CASSLLGRAQTEAFF. Using reference TRBV7-8 and TRBJ1-1 for the parts outside the CDR3, the full variable domain is GAGVSQSPRYKVAKRGQDVALRCDPISGHVSLFWYQQALGQGPEFLTYFQNEAQLDKSGLPSDRFFAERPEGSVSTLKIQRTQQEDSAVYLCASSLLGRAQTEAFFGQGTRLTVV.

This chain joins TRBV19 and TRBJ1-1, with TRBD1 matching over 10 bases. Germline assignment: CDR1 LNHDA and CDR2 SQIVND (reference sequence). J gave up 6 bases and V 9 bases, and 13 bases lay outside the gene matches. This CDR3 spans 15 amino acids. The CDR3 bases are TGTGCCAGCGCCGGGACAGGGGTAATCGGGGCTGAAGCTTTCTTT. Encoded protein: CASAGTGVIGAEAFF.